This TCR beta chain was identified in a study of blood T cell repertoires in COVID-19. Background on the study: Samples representing acute and convalescent COVID-19 were sourced from the United States, Italy and Spain.

Here immunoSEQ multiplex PCR was the method, and the copy in TCRdb shows in-frame clones only, minus some. The data show roughly 250,000 clones, with about 89% seen just once and 1.5% to 2% held by the top ten. This CDR3 has 15 amino acids. V lost 5 bases to trimming and J lost 4 bases; unmatched junction nucleotides: 9. Germline CDR1 is SGHVS and CDR2 is FQNEAQ. Specimen: PBMCs or T cells enriched from blood (not recorded which). This TCR was sampled from a woman aged 18 to 35 who had recovered from COVID-19. The rearrangement joins TRBV7-8 to TRBJ2-3, with 7 bases that match TRBD1. The CDR3 bases are TGTGCCAGCAGCCTCCGGACAGGTGGGGCAGATACGCAGTATTTT. This gives the protein CASSLRTGGADTQYF.